This TCR beta chain is from a study of T cells in Graves' hyperthyroidism and ophthalmopathy. Per the germline V gene, CDR1 is SGHAT and CDR2 is FQNNGV. The V and J ends lost 5 bases and 5 bases, in that order; junction bases with no gene match: 8. This CDR3 contains 14 residues. A remark on this clonotype: Its antigen is currently unknown. A read error is possible here, since a much larger clone lies one base away.

General study results and limits: A 13 V-J model separated ophthalmopathy from stable hyperthyroidism. Also found in blood were most expanded thyroid clonotypes above 0.001.

Using RNA transcripts as the source, TCR beta CDR3 regions were amplified. The HTBI set primed first-round TCR CDR3 RT-PCR. TCRdb redid the calling of the multiplex PCR reads with MiXCR, one entry per CDR3 protein. The table has over 700,000 distinct CDR3 sequences, over 35% seen once. This rearrangement joins TRBV11-2 to TRBJ2-5; TRBD2 matches at 7 bases. The TCR sequence derives from a young man with Graves' hyperthyroidism. Sequenced material: blood. The CDR3 is CASSLGLGFETQYF. CDR3 nucleotides: TGTGCCAGCAGCCTTGGACTAGGGTTTGAGACCCAGTACTTC.